Below, 24 T cell receptor beta chains from the same sample are listed, as sequenced in a study of regulatory T cells in long-lasting Graves disease. Building of the TCR beta libraries involved iRepertoire HTBI primers and Arm-PCR of CDR3 regions. TCRdb used MiXCR to reprocess the multiplex PCR reads, holding one entry per CDR3 protein. The table shows about 300,000 distinct CDR3 sequences, with over 15% occurring only once. Sample time point: newly diagnosed GD, antithyroid drugs for less than 3 months. With RNA extracted from PBMCs as input, the TCR library was made. The sequenced sample was peripheral blood mononuclear cells (PBMCs), obtained at new diagnosis, from a patient treated with antithyroid drugs. All receptors come from a female donor with Graves disease.

This clonotype was picked up many times. The J gene is TRBJ2-3, the V gene TRBV6-2 or TRBV6-3; D call uncertain. Trimming took off 4 bases at V and 4 bases at J, with 3 bases between the two ends. Germline V gene lookup returns CDR1 MNHEY and CDR2 SVGEGT. The CDR3 contains 11 residues. The CDR3 DNA reads as TGTGCCAGCAGTTTCCCAGATACGCAGTATTTT. It encodes CASSFPDTQYF.

Concerning this clonotype itself: Just one base apart from a much larger clone, this may be a read error. The chain is built from TRBV6-9 and TRBJ2-7, with TRBD2 matching 7 bases. Germline CDR1 MNHGY, CDR2 SVAAGI. The CDR3 totals 15 residues. The CDR3: CASSYRGGRVDERYF. DNA for the CDR3: TGTGCCAGCAGTTATCGGGGAGGGCGTGTGGACGAGCGGTACTTC.

The sample holds a few counts of this clonotype. The CDR3: CASSKLRLAGGYYEQYF. Written as DNA, the CDR3 is TGTGCCAGCAGCAAATTACGGCTAGCGGGAGGGTACTACGAGCAGTACTTC. This chain uses TRBV7-8 with TRBJ2-7, with 12 positions matching TRBD2. Trimming removed 5 bases from V and 3 bases from J; junction bases left unmatched: 11. This CDR3 spans 17 amino acids. The germline CDR1 and CDR2 sequences are SGHVS and FQNEAQ.

The CDR3 sequence is CASSGKLRTGVQRAFF. CDR3 nucleotides: TGTGCCAGCAGCGGTAAACTACGGACAGGGGTGCAGAGGGCTTTCTTT. The chain links TRBV7-6 to TRBJ1-1; 9 nucleotides match TRBD1. This CDR3 is 16 amino acids long. Trimming at V came to 5 bases and at J to 11 bases, leaving 18 bases not matched to a gene. Germline values: CDR1 SGHVS, CDR2 FNYEAQ.

This rearrangement joins TRBV11-2 to TRBJ2-7; possible D gene TRBD1, 5 bases. CDR3 length: 13 amino acids. Trimming removed 1 base at V and 7 bases at J, with 11 bases between. The germline gives CDR1 SGHAT, CDR2 FQNNGV. The CDR3 DNA reads TGTGCCAGCAGCTTAGCAGGGTCTGGGGAGCAGTACTTC. Its translation is CASSLAGSGEQYF.

The chain links TRBV24-1 to TRBJ1-5, with D hard to call. The CDR3 length is 16 residues. Trimming stripped 3 bases from V and 4 bases from J, with 15 bases between. In germline, CDR1 is KGHDR, CDR2 SFDVKD. CDR3 protein: CATSDRSGSANQPQHF. The CDR3 DNA follows: TGTGCCACCAGTGATAGAAGTGGAAGTGCTAATCAGCCCCAGCATTTT.

This clonotype has ten or more counts. CDR3 protein: CASSFPIEGGQTGELFF. Written as DNA, the CDR3 is TGTGCCAGCAGTTTCCCCATCGAGGGAGGGCAAACCGGGGAGCTGTTTTTT. The gene calls are TRBV28 and TRBJ2-2; 7 positions agree with TRBD2. V shed 3 bases, J shed 5 bases, and the junction held 12 bases outside the gene matches. The CDR3 loop spans 17 amino acids. CDR1 is MDHEN and CDR2 is SYDVKM in the germline V gene.

This clonotype was picked up a small number of times. V is TRBV13 and J is TRBJ2-7; D unclear. Trimming pared 5 bases from V and 0 bases from J, leaving 8 bases between. Germline V gene data show CDR1 as PRHDT and CDR2 as FYEKMQ (reference sequence). This CDR3 region has 13 residues. The CDR3 nucleotides read TGTGCCAGCAGCCTAGAGAGCTCCTACGAGCAGTACTTC. This gives the protein CASSLESSYEQYF.

Many counts were recorded for this clonotype. The chain links TRBV2 to TRBJ2-3; the D gene is possibly TRBD1 (7 bases). V shed 9 bases and J shed 0 bases, with 28 bases lying between them. CDR1 is SNHLY, CDR2 FYNNEI, per germline. The CDR3 loop spans 19 amino acids. CDR3 nucleotide sequence: TGTGCCAGTCCGGGACAGCGGATTCCGGGACTGGGAAGCACAGATACGCAGTATTTT. As protein: CASPGQRIPGLGSTDTQYF.

The sample holds many counts of this clonotype. The rearrangement joins TRBV5-4 to TRBJ2-5; 7 bases match TRBD2. Gene TRBJ2-1 matches the end of the DNA better, so the J call may be wrong. This CDR3 comprises 14 residues. Germline V gene data show CDR1 as SGHNT and CDR2 as YYREEE (reference sequence). DNA for the CDR3: TGTGCCAGCAGCAACCTAGCGGAATACAATGAGCAGTTCTTC. Translation gives CASSNLAEYNEQFF.

This clonotype has at least ten counts. The chain carries TRBV6-5 and TRBJ2-7; D might be TRBD2 (6 bases). V was trimmed by 0 bases and J by 3 bases, leaving 12 bases between them. The CDR3 consists of 15 residues. CDR1 and CDR2 (germline): MNHEY, SVGAGI. The CDR3 nucleotides are TGTGCCAGCAGTTACTCGCGGGACCGTTTCTACGAGCAGTACTTC. This gives the protein CASSYSRDRFYEQYF.

Comments on this clonotype: Since a much larger clone is just one base distant, this may be a read error. The chain has TRBV6-1 and TRBJ2-3; 8 bases line up with TRBD1. Germline V lookup: CDR1 MNHNS, CDR2 SASEGT. V dropped 10 bases and J dropped 5; count of bases not matched to a gene: 8. The CDR3 is 13 amino acids. The CDR3 DNA reads as TGTGCCATCGGACAGGGAACGATAGATACGCAGTATTTT. Translated, it gives CAIGQGTIDTQYF.

There are many counts of this clonotype. Here the CDR3 DNA reads TGTGCCAGTAGTATAGGAGCGGGAAAGGTCGATGAGCAGTTCTTC. This codes for CASSIGAGKVDEQFF. This rearrangement joins TRBV19 to TRBJ2-1, with 7 bases identical to TRBD2. The V and J ends lost 1 base and 8 bases, in that order; junction bases with no gene match: 8. The germline V gene encodes CDR1 LNHDA and CDR2 SQIVND (reference sequence). The CDR3 sequence is 15 residues long.

This clonotype was counted at least ten times. This chain joins TRBV29-1 and TRBJ2-1; the match to TRBD2 covers 8 bases. Germline values: CDR1 SQVTM, CDR2 ANQGSEA. After removal of 7 bases from V and 6 bases from J, the junction contained 11 bases not matched to a gene. This CDR3 is built from 14 residues. The CDR3 loop is CSAAGRASINEQFF. The CDR3 DNA is TGCAGCGCCGCCGGGAGGGCCTCGATCAATGAGCAGTTCTTC.

A remark on this clonotype: A single base separates this from a much larger clone, so it may be a read error. The rearrangement links TRBV6-2 or TRBV6-3 to TRBJ2-2; D unresolved. V shed 6 bases and J shed 2 bases, with 10 bases lying between them. Germline loops: CDR1 MNHEY, CDR2 SVGEGT. The CDR3 spans 14 residues. The CDR3 sequence is CASSRYLNTGELFF. Here the CDR3 DNA reads TGTGCCAGCAGCCGGTACTTAAACACCGGGGAGCTGTTTTTT.

This clonotype has at least ten counts. The CDR3 DNA follows: TGTGCCACCCCCCTCCAGAAGAATGAAAAACTGTTTTTT. Translation gives CATPLQKNEKLFF. This chain connects TRBV7-9 to TRBJ1-4; D is unclear. Germline V lookup: CDR1 SEHNR, CDR2 FQNEAQ (reference sequence). This CDR3 spans 13 amino acids. Trimming removed 10 bases from V and 5 bases from J, with 14 bases in between.

This clonotype was recorded at least ten times. The V and J genes are TRBV3-1 and TRBJ2-1, with D hard to call. The CDR3 runs 12 residues. From germline, CDR1 is LGHDT and CDR2 YNNKEL (reference sequence). Between the trimmed V and J ends, which lost 4 bases and 5 bases, there was a span of 6 bases. The CDR3 DNA reads as TGTGCCAGCAGCCTAAACAACAATGAGCAGTTCTTC. Protein sequence: CASSLNNNEQFF.

This CDR3 reads CASSHSGRSSYEPYV. In nucleotides, the CDR3 is TGTGCTAGCAGCCACAGCGGCAGGAGCTCCTACGAGCCGTACGTC. V usage is TRBV12-3 or TRBV12-4 and J usage is TRBJ2-7; TRBD2 is a possible D gene (5 bases). This CDR3 spans 15 amino acids.

J is TRBJ2-1 and V is TRBV2, with D perhaps TRBD1 (6 bases). Germline lookup yields CDR1 SNHLY and CDR2 FYNNEI. V was shortened by 5 bases and J by 9 bases, with 17 bases between the two germline ends. The CDR3 contains 14 residues. For the CDR3, the DNA is TGTGCCAGCAGTCCAGGCACAGGGATAATTGAGCAGTTCTTC. As protein: CASSPGTGIIEQFF.

This clonotype has at least ten counts. This chain links TRBV6-1 with TRBJ2-2; 11 bases are a match to TRBD2. The germline V gene has CDR1 MNHNS and CDR2 SASEGT. CDR3 length equals 18 residues. With V trimmed by 3 bases and J by 2 bases, 8 bases remained unmatched. DNA of the CDR3: TGTGCCAGCAGTGAGGCCGGACTAGCGGGTTCTAACACCGGGGAGCTGTTTTTT. Its translation: CASSEAGLAGSNTGELFF.

Turning to this clonotype: It is likely a read error: a sequence one base away is far more abundant. The J gene is TRBJ2-1, the V gene TRBV7-9, with TRBD2 matching over 7 bases. The better agreement between TRBJ2-5 and the DNA end casts doubt on the J call. CDR1 is SEHNR, CDR2 FQNEAQ, per germline (reference sequence). The length of the CDR3 is 14 residues. The CDR3 nucleotides read TGTGTCAGCAGCCCACCCGGGGGGCAAGAGACCCAGTACTTC. Translation gives CVSSPPGGQETQYF.

This clonotype was picked up many times. The chain has TRBV28 and TRBJ2-1; D is ambiguous. CDR1 is MDHEN, CDR2 SYDVKM, per germline. This CDR3 has 17 amino acids. Trimming removed 3 bases at V and 3 bases at J, with 18 bases between. CDR3 nucleotide sequence: TGTGCCAGCAGTTTTGGGCCTCGCGGCCCCCACTACAATGAGCAGTTCTTC. It translates to CASSFGPRGPHYNEQFF.

This clonotype was counted only a few times. The chain has TRBV9 and TRBJ2-2, with 12 positions matching TRBD2. Trimming at V came to 0 bases and at J to 7 bases, leaving 19 bases not matched to a gene. This CDR3 comprises 21 residues. Germline values: CDR1 SGDLS, CDR2 YYNGEE. This CDR3 reads CASSVEFRQSGLAGYSGELFF. CDR3 in DNA: TGTGCCAGCAGCGTAGAGTTTAGGCAGTCCGGACTAGCGGGATATAGCGGGGAGCTGTTTTTT.

This clonotype was counted many times. The rearrangement links TRBV7-8 to TRBJ1-1, with D maybe TRBD1 (5 bases). CDR3 length: 13 residues. Trimming stripped 7 bases from V and 1 base from J, with 10 bases between. In germline, CDR1 is SGHVS, CDR2 FQNEAQ. For the CDR3, the DNA is TGTGCCAGCATCCGGGGGGGGAACACTGAAGCTTTCTTT. It yields the protein CASIRGGNTEAFF.